This T cell receptor beta chain comes out of a study of control samples from healthy donors and cancer patients. Germline V gene sequence: CDR1 KGHSH, CDR2 LQKENI. The V end was cut by 1 base, the J end by 3 bases, with 18 bases between. The CDR3 loop spans 17 amino acids. Sequencing was performed with immunoSEQ multiplex PCR; in TCRdb, only in-frame clones are kept and a portion is missing. The data contain approximately 90,000 clones, about 88% of them singletons. The gene calls are TRBV18 and TRBJ1-1, with D perhaps matching TRBD1 (5 bases). Sequenced material: blood. The receptor was isolated from a woman in her 70s in good health. The CDR3 DNA reads TGTGCCAGCTCACCACTTGGGGCGCATAATAGGTACACTGAAGCTTTCTTT. This translates into CASSPLGAHNRYTEAFF.